This TCR beta chain was sequenced for a study of T cell repertoires in cytomegalovirus infection. The wider study: Signatures in public TCR beta sequences pointed to both CMV infection and matching HLA type. General study results and limits: HLA-C-restricted CMV clonotypes gave the most frequent clonotype in two of eight donors.

A word on this clonotype: What it binds is not known.

TCRdb reprocessed the reads via MiXCR and lists one record per CDR3 protein. The sample lists a few hundred thousand distinct CDR3 sequences, roughly 22% occurring once. The CDR3 is 18 residues long. V dropped 7 bases and J dropped 0 bases, with 19 bases sitting between them. Germline CDR1 reads PRHDT; CDR2 reads FYEKMQ (reference sequence). What was sequenced was CD8+ T cells from PBMCs. This clonotype originated in a human donor in good health (CMV status not recorded). Some clones in this sample may be carry-over from other donors' samples. The genes are TRBV13 and TRBJ2-6; maybe TRBD1 (6 bases). This chain's CDR3 is CASNPLPRGHSGANVLTF. In DNA form, the CDR3 reads TGTGCCAGCAACCCCCTCCCCAGGGGCCACTCTGGGGCCAACGTCCTGACTTTC.